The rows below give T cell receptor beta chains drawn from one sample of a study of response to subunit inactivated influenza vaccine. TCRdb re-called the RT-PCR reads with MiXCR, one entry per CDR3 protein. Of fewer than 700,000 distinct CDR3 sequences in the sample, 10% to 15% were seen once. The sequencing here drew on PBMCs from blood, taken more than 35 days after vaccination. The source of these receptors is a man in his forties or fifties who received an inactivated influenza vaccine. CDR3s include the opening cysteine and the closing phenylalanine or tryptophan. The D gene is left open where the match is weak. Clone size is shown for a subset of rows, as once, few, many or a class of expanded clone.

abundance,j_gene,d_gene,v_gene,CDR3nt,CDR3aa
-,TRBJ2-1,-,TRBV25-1,TGTGCCAGCAGCTTTCGACCCTCCGTACAGGGTGAGCAGTTCTTC,CASSFRPSVQGEQFF
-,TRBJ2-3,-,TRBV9,TGTGCCAGCAGCTCCCAAGGGGGAGATTATGATACGCAGTATTTT,CASSSQGGDYDTQYF
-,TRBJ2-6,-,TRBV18,TGTGCCAGCTCGCCAGGTATGGGAAGTGGGGCCAACGTCCTGACTTTC,CASSPGMGSGANVLTF
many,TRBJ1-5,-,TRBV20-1,TGCAGTGCACAGCTTCTGGGAAACAGCAATCAGCCCCAGCATTTT,CSAQLLGNSNQPQHF
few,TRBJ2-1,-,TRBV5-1,TGCGCCAGCAGCCAGGAGAGCTCCTACAATGAGCAGTTCTTC,CASSQESSYNEQFF
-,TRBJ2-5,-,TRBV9,TGTGCCAGCAGCGTCCGGGGGGCCGGGGAGGAGACCCAGTACTTC,CASSVRGAGEETQYF
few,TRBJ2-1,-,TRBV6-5,TGTGCCAGCTGTACACGGGCCAATGAGCAGTTCTTC,CASCTRANEQFF
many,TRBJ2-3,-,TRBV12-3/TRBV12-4,TGTGCCAGCAGCTTCAGGGGTGCAGATACGCAGTATTTT,CASSFRGADTQYF
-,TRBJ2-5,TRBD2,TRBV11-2,TGTGCCAGCAGCTCCCTTAGCGGGAGAGGAGAGACCCAGTACTTC,CASSSLSGRGETQYF
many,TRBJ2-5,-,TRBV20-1,TGCAGTGCTACAGGGGCTAGGGAGACCCAGTACTTC,CSATGARETQYF
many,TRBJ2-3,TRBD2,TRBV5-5,TGTGCCAGCATCTTTCTAGCGGGAGGGCCCGCAGATACGCAGTATTTT,CASIFLAGGPADTQYF
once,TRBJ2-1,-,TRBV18,TGTGCCAGCTCACCGCCTCTACAGGAAAGCTCCTACAATGAGCAGTTCTTC,CASSPPLQESSYNEQFF
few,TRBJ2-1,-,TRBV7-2,TGTGCCAGCAGCCGCATCCAATTTACCGATTACAATGAGCAGTTCTTC,CASSRIQFTDYNEQFF
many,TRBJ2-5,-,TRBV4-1,TGCGCCAGCAGCCAAGCAGGGGTGGAGACCCAGTACTTC,CASSQAGVETQYF
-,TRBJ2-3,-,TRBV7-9,TGTGCCGGCGCGAGGGGTACAGATACGCAGTATTTT,CAGARGTDTQYF
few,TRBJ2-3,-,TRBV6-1,TGTGCCAGCAGGGGCTCTGGGGACAACAGACGAAATACGCAGTATTTT,CASRGSGDNRRNTQYF
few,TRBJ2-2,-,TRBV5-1,TGCGCCAGCAGCTACCTGGTGGGGCAAAACACCGGGGAGCTGTTTTTT,CASSYLVGQNTGELFF
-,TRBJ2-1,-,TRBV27,TGTGCCAGCAGTTTCGTGGGTAACTACAATGAGCAGTTCTTC,CASSFVGNYNEQFF
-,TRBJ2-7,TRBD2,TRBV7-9,TGTGCCAGCAGCCCTAGGACTAGCGGGGTTTCTTACGAGCAGTACTTC,CASSPRTSGVSYEQYF
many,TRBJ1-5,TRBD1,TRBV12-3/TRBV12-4,TGTGCCAGCAGTTTGACAGGGGACAATCAGCCCCAGCATTTT,CASSLTGDNQPQHF
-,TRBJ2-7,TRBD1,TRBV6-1,TGTGCCAGCAGTGAAATGGGGACAGGGGGCACCTACGAGCAGTACTTC,CASSEMGTGGTYEQYF
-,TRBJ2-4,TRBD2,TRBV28,TGTGCCAGCTCTCATCGGGGGGGTCAAAACATTCAGTACTTC,CASSHRGGQNIQYF
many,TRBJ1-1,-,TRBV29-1,TGCAGCGTTAAACCCCTCACTGAACGAACTGAAGCTTTCTTT,CSVKPLTERTEAFF
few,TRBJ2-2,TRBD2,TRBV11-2,TGTGCCAGCAGCTTAGAGTCTGCTAGCGGGGGGGCGGAGCTGTTTTTT,CASSLESASGGAELFF
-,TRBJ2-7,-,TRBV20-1,TGCAGTGCCAGACGGAACGGAGTCTACGAGCAGTACTTC,CSARRNGVYEQYF
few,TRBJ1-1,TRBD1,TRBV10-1,TGCGCCAGCAGCCTACCGGGACAGGGATCCCACCCCCTGAACACTGAAGCTTTCTTT,CASSLPGQGSHPLNTEAFF
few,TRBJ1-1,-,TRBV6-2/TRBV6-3,TGTGCCAGCAGTTATTGGGGCAACCCCATGAACACTGAAGCTTTCTTT,CASSYWGNPMNTEAFF
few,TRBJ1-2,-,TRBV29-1,TGCAGCGTTGACAGGGGAGGTTCTGGCTACACCTTC,CSVDRGGSGYTF
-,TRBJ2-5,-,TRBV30,TGTGCCTGGAGTGCACAGGTCCAAGAGACCCAGTACTTC,CAWSAQVQETQYF
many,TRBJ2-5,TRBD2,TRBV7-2,TGTGCCAGCAGCCGAAGCGGGATTGGAGAGACCCAGTACTTC,CASSRSGIGETQYF
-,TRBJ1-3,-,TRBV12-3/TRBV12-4,TGTGCCAGCAGGGACTCTGGAAACACCATATATTTT,CASRDSGNTIYF
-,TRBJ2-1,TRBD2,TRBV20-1,TGCAGTGCTAGATACGGACTAGCGGGAGTGGGTGAGCAGTTCTTC,CSARYGLAGVGEQFF
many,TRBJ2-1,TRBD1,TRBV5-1,TGCGCCAGCAGCTTGGACAGGGGTGGCGAGCAGTTCTTC,CASSLDRGGEQFF
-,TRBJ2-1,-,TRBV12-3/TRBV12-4,TGTGCCAGCAGTTTTTTTGGTGATGAGCAGTTCTTC,CASSFFGDEQFF
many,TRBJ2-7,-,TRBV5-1,TGCGCCAGCAGCCCGATGCGACAAGGGTCTTTGGACGAGCAGTACTTC,CASSPMRQGSLDEQYF
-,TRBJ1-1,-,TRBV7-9,TGTGCCAGCAGCTCACAGGGTTGGACTGAAGCTTTCTTT,CASSSQGWTEAFF
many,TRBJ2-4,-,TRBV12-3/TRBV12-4,TGTGCCAGCAGTCGGGGTGAACTGGGCAAAAACATTCAGTACTTC,CASSRGELGKNIQYF
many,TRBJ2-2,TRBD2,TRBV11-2,TGTGCCAGCAGCTTAGGGACTAGCTACACCGGGGAGCTGTTTTTT,CASSLGTSYTGELFF
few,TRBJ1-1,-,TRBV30,TGTGCCTGGAGTGTCAAAGGCACTGAAGCTTTCTTT,CAWSVKGTEAFF